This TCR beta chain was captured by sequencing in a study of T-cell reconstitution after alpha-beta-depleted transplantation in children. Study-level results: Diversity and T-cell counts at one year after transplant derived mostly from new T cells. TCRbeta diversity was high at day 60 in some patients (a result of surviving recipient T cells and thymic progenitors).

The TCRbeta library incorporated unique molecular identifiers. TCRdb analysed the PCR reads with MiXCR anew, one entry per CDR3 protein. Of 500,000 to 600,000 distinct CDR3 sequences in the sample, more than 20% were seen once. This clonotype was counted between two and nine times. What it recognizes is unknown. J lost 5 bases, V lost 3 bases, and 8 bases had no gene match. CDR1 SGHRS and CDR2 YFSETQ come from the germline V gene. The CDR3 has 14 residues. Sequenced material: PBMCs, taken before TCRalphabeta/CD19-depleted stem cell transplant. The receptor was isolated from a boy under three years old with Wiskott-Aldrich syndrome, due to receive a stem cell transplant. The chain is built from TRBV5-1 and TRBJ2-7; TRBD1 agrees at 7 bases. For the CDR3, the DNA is TGCGCCAGCAGCTCCCGGGACAGCCGGGACGAGCAGTACTTC. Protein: CASSSRDSRDEQYF.